This T cell receptor beta chain derives from a study of T cells in localized non-small cell lung cancer. Sequencing was performed with immunoSEQ multiplex PCR; in TCRdb, only in-frame clones are kept and a portion is missing. Here the sample spans about 3,500 clones, roughly a fifth being singletons. This clone appeared a few times. This TCR was recovered from a female donor aged 60 or older with stage II lung adenocarcinoma. Sample: lung tumor tissue, taken before any cancer treatment.

The CDR3 is CASSFGQGASREQYF. CDR3 DNA: TGCGCCAGCAGCTTCGGACAGGGGGCTTCTCGAGAGCAGTACTTC. The V gene is TRBV5-1, the J gene TRBJ2-7; 11 bases are shared with TRBD1. This CDR3 spans 15 amino acids. Germline V gene data show CDR1 as SGHRS and CDR2 as YFSETQ. V lost 2 bases to trimming and J lost 7 bases; unmatched junction nucleotides: 8.